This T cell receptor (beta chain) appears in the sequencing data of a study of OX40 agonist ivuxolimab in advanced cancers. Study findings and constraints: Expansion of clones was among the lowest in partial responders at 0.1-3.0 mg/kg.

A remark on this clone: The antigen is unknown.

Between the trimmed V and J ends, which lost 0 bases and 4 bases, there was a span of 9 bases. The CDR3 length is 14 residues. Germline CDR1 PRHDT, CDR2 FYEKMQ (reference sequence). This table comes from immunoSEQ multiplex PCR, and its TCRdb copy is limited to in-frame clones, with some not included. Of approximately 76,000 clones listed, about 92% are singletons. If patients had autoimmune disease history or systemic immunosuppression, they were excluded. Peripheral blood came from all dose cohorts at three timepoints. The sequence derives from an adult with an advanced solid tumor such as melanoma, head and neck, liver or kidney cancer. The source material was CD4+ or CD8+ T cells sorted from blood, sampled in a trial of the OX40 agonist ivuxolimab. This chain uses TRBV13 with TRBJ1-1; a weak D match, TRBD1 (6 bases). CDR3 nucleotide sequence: TGTGCCAGCAGCTTAGGCAGAGGGGGCACTGAAGCTTTCTTT. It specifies CASSLGRGGTEAFF.